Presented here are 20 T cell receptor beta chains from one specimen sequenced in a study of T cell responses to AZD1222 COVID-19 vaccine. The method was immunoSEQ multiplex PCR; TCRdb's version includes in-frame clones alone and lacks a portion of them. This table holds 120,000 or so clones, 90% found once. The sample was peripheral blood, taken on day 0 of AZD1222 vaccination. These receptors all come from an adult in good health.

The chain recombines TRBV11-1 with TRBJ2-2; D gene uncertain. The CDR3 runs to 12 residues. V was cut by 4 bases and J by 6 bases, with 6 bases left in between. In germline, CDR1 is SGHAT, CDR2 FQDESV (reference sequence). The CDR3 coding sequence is TGTGCCAGCAGCTACCGACCCGGGGAGCTGTTTTTT. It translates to CASSYRPGELFF.

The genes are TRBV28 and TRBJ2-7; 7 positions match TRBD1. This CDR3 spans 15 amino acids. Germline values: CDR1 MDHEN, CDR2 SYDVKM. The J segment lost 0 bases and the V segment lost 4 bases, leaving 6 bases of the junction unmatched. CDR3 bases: TGTGCCAGCAGTTCGACAGGGATCGTCTCCTACGAGCAGTACTTC. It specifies CASSSTGIVSYEQYF.

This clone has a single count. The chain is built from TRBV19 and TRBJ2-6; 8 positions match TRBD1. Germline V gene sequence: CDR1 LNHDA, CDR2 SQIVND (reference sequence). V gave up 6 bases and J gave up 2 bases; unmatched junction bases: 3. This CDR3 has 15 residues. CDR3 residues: CASRTGEAGANVLTF. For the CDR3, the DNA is TGTGCCAGTAGGACAGGGGAGGCTGGGGCCAACGTCCTGACTTTC. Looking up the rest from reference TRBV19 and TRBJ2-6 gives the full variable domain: DGGITQSPKYLFRKEGQNVTLSCEQNLNHDAMYWYRQDPGQGLRLIYYSQIVNDFQKGDIAEGYSVSREKKESFPLTVTSAQKNPTAFYLCASRTGEAGANVLTFGAGSRLTVL.

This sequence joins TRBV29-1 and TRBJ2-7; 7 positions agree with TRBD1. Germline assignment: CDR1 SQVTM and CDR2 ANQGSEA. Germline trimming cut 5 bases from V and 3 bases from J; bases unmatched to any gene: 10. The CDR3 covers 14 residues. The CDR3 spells CSVLSRGKDYEQYF. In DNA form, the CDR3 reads TGCAGCGTTTTATCCAGGGGGAAAGACTACGAGCAGTACTTC.

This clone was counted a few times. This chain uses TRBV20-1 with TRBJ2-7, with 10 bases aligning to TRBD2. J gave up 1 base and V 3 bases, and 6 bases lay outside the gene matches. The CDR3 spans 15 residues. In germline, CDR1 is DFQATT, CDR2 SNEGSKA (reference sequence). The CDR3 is CSASGRLAGSYEQYF. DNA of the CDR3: TGCAGTGCTAGTGGCCGACTAGCGGGTTCCTACGAGCAGTACTTC.

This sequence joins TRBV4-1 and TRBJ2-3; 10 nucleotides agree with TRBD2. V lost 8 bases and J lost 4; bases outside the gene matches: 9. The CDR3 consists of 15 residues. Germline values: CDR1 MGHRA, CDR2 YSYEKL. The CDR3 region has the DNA TGCGCCAGCGCCAAGACTAGCGGGTGGGCAGATACGCAGTATTTT. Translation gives CASAKTSGWADTQYF.

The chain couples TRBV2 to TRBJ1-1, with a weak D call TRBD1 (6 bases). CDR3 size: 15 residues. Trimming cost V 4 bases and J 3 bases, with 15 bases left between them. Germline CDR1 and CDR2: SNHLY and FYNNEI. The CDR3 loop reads CASSVPGGEYTEAFF. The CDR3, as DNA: TGTGCCAGCAGTGTCCCCGGGGGCGAGTACACTGAAGCTTTCTTT.

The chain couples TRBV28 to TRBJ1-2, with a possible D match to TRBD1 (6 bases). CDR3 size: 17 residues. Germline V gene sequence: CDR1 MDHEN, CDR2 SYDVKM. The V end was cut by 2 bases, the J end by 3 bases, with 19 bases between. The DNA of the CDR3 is TGTGCCAGCAGTTTAGGGATCGTAGACAGGAGATACTATGGCTACACCTTC. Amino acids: CASSLGIVDRRYYGYTF.

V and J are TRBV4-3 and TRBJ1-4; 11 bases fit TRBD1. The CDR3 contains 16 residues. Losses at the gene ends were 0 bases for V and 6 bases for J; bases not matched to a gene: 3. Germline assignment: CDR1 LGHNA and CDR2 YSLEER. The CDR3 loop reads CASSQDGGQGDEKLFF. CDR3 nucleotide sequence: TGCGCCAGCAGCCAAGATGGGGGACAGGGGGATGAAAAACTGTTTTTT.

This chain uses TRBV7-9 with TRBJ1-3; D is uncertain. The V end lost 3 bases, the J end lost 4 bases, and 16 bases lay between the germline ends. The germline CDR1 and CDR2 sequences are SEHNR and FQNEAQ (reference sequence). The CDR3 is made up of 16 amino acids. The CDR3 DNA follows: TGTGCCAGCAGCTTTAACACCGGCCTGATAGGAAACACCATATATTTT. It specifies CASSFNTGLIGNTIYF.

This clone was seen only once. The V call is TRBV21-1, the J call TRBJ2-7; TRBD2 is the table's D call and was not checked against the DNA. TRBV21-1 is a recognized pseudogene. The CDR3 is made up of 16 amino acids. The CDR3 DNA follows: TGTGCCAGCAGCAAAGAGGCGGGAGGATGGGTATACGAGCAGTACTTC. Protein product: CASSKEAGGWVYEQYF.

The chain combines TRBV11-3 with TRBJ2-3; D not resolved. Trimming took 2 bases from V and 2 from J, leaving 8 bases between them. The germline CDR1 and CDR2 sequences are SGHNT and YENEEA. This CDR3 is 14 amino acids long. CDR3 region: CASSLRDTTDTQYF. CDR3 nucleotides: TGTGCCAGCAGCTTACGAGATACCACAGATACGCAGTATTTT.

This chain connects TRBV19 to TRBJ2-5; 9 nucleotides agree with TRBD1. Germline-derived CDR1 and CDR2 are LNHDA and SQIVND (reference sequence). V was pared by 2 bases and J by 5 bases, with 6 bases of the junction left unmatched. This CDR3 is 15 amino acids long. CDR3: CASSISSGTGETQYF. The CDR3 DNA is TGTGCCAGTAGTATAAGCTCCGGGACAGGGGAGACCCAGTACTTC.

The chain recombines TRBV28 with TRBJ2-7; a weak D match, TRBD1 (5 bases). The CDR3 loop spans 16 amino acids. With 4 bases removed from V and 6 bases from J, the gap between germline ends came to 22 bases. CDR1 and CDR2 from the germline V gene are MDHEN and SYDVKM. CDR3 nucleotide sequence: TGTGCCAGCAGTTCCTTCCGTGGGGCGGCTATTCTCGAGCAGTACTTC. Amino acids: CASSSFRGAAILEQYF.

CDR3 sequence reads: CASSLTSRTPHETQYF. CDR3 in DNA: TGTGCCAGCAGCTTGACGAGTCGGACTCCGCATGAGACCCAGTACTTC. The chain couples TRBV5-4 to TRBJ2-5, with D maybe TRBD2 (5 bases). Germline CDR1 SGHNT, CDR2 YYREEE (reference sequence). V lost 1 base, J lost 5 bases, and 18 bases lay in between. The CDR3 has 16 residues.

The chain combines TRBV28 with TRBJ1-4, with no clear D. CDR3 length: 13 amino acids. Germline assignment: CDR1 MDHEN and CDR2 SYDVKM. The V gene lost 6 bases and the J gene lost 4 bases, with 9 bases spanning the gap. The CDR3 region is CASRAPGNEKLFF. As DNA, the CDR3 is TGTGCCAGCAGAGCGCCTGGTAATGAAAAACTGTTTTTT.

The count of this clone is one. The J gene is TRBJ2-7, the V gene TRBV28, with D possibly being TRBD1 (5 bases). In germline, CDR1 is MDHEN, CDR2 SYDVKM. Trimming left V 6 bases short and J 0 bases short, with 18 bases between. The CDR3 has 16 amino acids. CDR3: CASSQLRTLSSYEQYF. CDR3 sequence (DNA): TGTGCCAGCAGCCAGCTCCGGACATTAAGCTCCTACGAGCAGTACTTC.

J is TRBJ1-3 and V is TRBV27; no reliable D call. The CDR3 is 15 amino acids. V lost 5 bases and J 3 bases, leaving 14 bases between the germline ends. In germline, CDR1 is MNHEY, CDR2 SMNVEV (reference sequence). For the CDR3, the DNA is TGTGCCAGCAGTCTACGGGCCGCTGATGGAAACACCATATATTTT. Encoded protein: CASSLRAADGNTIYF.

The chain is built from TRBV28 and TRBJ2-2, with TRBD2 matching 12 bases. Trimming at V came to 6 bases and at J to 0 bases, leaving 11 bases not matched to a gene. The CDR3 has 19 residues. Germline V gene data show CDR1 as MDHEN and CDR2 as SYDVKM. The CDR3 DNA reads TGTGCCAGCAGCATAGGGCGGACTAGCGGGGACGCGAACACCGGGGAGCTGTTTTTT. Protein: CASSIGRTSGDANTGELFF.

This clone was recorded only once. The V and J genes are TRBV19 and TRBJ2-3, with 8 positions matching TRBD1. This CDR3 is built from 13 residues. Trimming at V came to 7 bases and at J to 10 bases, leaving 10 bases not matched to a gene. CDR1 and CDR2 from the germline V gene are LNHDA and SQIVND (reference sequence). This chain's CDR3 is CASTTQGALAQYF. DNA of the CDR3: TGTGCCAGTACCACCCAGGGGGCTCTTGCGCAGTATTTT.